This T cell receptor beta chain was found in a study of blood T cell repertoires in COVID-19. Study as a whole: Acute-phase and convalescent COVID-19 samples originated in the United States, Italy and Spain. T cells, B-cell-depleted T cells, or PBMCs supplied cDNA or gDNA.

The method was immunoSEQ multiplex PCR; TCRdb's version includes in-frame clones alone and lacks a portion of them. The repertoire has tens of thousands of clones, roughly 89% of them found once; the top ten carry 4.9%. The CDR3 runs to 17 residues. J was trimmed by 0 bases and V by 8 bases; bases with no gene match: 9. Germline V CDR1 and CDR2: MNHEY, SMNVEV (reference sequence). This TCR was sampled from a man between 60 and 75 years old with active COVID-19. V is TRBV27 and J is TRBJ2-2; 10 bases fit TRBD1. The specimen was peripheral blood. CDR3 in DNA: TGTGCCAGCGGAACGGGACAGGGGCTATCGAACACCGGGGAGCTGTTTTTT. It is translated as CASGTGQGLSNTGELFF.